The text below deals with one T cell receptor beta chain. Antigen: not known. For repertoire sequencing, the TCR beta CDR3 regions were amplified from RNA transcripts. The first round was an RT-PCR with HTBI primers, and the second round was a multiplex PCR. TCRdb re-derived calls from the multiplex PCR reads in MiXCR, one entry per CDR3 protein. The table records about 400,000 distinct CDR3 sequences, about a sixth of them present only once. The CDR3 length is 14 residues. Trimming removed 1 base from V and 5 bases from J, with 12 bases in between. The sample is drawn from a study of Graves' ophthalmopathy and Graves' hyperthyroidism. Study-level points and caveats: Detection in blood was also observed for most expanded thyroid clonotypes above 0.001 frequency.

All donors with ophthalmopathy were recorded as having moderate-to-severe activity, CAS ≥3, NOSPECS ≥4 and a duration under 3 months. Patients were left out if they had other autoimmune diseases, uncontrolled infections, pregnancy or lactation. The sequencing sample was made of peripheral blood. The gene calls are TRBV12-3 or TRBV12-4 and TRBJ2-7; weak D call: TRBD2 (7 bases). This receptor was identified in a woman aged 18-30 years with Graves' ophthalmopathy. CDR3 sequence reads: CASSLGGGSNEQYF. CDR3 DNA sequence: TGTGCCAGCAGTTTAGGGGGGGGCAGCAACGAGCAGTACTTC.